A single sample is the source of the 30 T cell receptor beta chains below, sequenced in a study of blood T cell repertoires in COVID-19 (dated by TCRdb to 2018 to 2021). The library was built by means of the immunoSEQ multiplex PCR assay. Entries here come from immuneACCESS through TCRdb and include only in-frame sequences with V and J called. Some clones fail to appear in such tables; in the studies checked, an unresolved V gene covers under half of the shortfall, and the cause of the remainder is unknown. The sample table holds about 190,000 clones, of which approximately 90% were seen once. The ten largest clonotypes hold 5% to 6.5% of the sample. Material for sequencing was peripheral blood. These TCRs come from a man aged 40-49 years with active or convalescent COVID-19.

The chain uses TRBV24-1 and TRBJ2-3; 7 bases map to TRBD1. The V gene end was trimmed by 4 bases and the J gene end by 2 bases; junction bases not matched to a gene: 8. From germline, CDR1 is KGHDR and CDR2 SFDVKD. The CDR3 totals 16 residues. The CDR3 DNA reads TGTGCCACCAGTGACCGGACAGGTAGGGACACAGATACGCAGTATTTT. Protein product: CATSDRTGRDTDTQYF.

This chain links TRBV27 with TRBJ2-3, with TRBD2 matching 8 bases. J gave up 8 bases and V 3 bases, and 10 bases lay outside the gene matches. There are 15 residues in the CDR3. Germline assignment: CDR1 MNHEY and CDR2 SMNVEV (reference sequence). CDR3 DNA sequence: TGTGCCAGCAGTTTCCCGGGGGGACTAGGGGTTACGCAGTATTTT. Its translation is CASSFPGGLGVTQYF.

This chain uses TRBV7-3 with TRBJ2-7, with 7 bases lining up with TRBD1. The CDR3 has 15 amino acids. Trimming took 0 bases from V and 6 from J; bases not matched to a gene: 8. Germline V gives CDR1 SGHTA, CDR2 FQGTGA. The CDR3 nucleotides read TGTGCCAGCAGCTTAACCCCGACAGGGACGGGCGAGCAGTACTTC. This gives the protein CASSLTPTGTGEQYF.

The chain carries TRBV19 and TRBJ1-2; D is unresolved. CDR1 LNHDA and CDR2 SQIVND come from the germline V gene (reference sequence). V lost 4 bases and J 7 bases, leaving 13 bases between the germline ends. This CDR3 has 13 amino acids. This chain's CDR3 is CASSTSGPGGYTF. CDR3 nucleotide sequence: TGTGCCAGTAGTACGAGCGGGCCGGGTGGCTACACCTTC. The complete variable domain, with remaining parts taken from reference TRBV19 and TRBJ1-2, reads DGGITQSPKYLFRKEGQNVTLSCEQNLNHDAMYWYRQDPGQGLRLIYYSQIVNDFQKGDIAEGYSVSREKKESFPLTVTSAQKNPTAFYLCASSTSGPGGYTFGSGTRLTVV.

Only one count was recorded for this clone. The CDR3 spells CASSATTGWYSEQYF. CDR3 nucleotides: TGTGCCAGTAGTGCCACGACAGGGTGGTATAGCGAGCAGTACTTC. The chain carries TRBV19 and TRBJ2-7, with TRBD1 matching over 7 bases. In germline, CDR1 is LNHDA, CDR2 SQIVND (reference sequence). The CDR3 has 15 amino acids. V shed 5 bases, J shed 6 bases, and the junction held 13 bases outside the gene matches.

V gene TRBV29-1 combines with J gene TRBJ2-7; the D gene is possibly TRBD2 (6 bases). Per the germline V gene, CDR1 is SQVTM and CDR2 is ANQGSEA. V lost 0 bases and J lost 0, with 9 bases in between. This CDR3 comprises 14 residues. The CDR3 DNA is TGCAGCGTTGAAGATGAAGCGGGCTCCTACGAGCAGTACTTC. It specifies CSVEDEAGSYEQYF.

The CDR3 DNA reads TGTGCCAGCAGAGGGAGTAGCGGGAGGGCATCCTACGAGCAGTACTTC. Its protein product is CASRGSSGRASYEQYF. The rearrangement uses TRBV28 and TRBJ2-7, with 11 bases identical to TRBD2. The germline gives CDR1 MDHEN, CDR2 SYDVKM. The CDR3 covers 16 residues. The ends lost 6 bases at V and 1 base at J; junction bases unmatched: 8.

This chain uses TRBV28 with TRBJ2-3; TRBD1 is a possible D gene (5 bases). The germline gives CDR1 MDHEN, CDR2 SYDVKM. The ends were cut back, 6 bases at V and 6 bases at J, with 16 bases in the middle. The CDR3 consists of 14 residues. DNA for the CDR3: TGTGCCAGCAGGTTGCCAGGGCGCCGGGATACGCAGTATTTT. Encoded protein: CASRLPGRRDTQYF.

The J gene is TRBJ2-5, the V gene TRBV23-1, with TRBD1 matching 8 bases. TRBV23-1 is filed as an ORF, its function uncertain. The CDR3 contains 17 residues. The ends lost 0 bases at V and 5 bases at J; junction bases unmatched: 11. The CDR3 nucleotides read TGCGCCAGCAGTCAATCGAGCGGACAGGGTCTAGGGGAGACCCAGTACTTC. Protein: CASSQSSGQGLGETQYF.

The genes are TRBV30 and TRBJ1-1, with D perhaps matching TRBD1 (5 bases). V lost 1 base, J lost 4 bases, and 19 bases lay in between. Germline V gene data show CDR1 as GTSNPN and CDR2 as SVGIG (reference sequence). This CDR3 spans 16 amino acids. The CDR3 reads CAWSAQPWGGITEAFF. CDR3 DNA sequence: TGTGCCTGGAGTGCTCAACCCTGGGGGGGGATCACTGAAGCTTTCTTT.

The chain has TRBV5-1 and TRBJ2-1, with D tentatively TRBD2 (5 bases). The ends were cut back, 5 bases at V and 9 bases at J, with 15 bases in the middle. The CDR3 runs 13 residues. Germline CDR1 and CDR2: SGHRS and YFSETQ. The CDR3 reads CASRTSGFGEQFF. In DNA form, the CDR3 reads TGCGCCAGCAGGACGTCGGGGTTTGGTGAGCAGTTCTTC.

This chain uses TRBV14 with TRBJ2-6; TRBD1 matches 8 bases. Losses at the gene ends were 4 bases for V and 2 bases for J; bases not matched to a gene: 7. This CDR3 has 17 residues. Germline CDR1 is SGHDN and CDR2 is FVKESK. DNA for the CDR3: TGTGCCAGCAGCCGAACAGGGGGGCTAACTGGGGCCAACGTCCTGACTTTC. Translated, it gives CASSRTGGLTGANVLTF.

The chain carries TRBV5-1 and TRBJ2-2, with TRBD2 matching 7 bases. Unmatched junction bases numbered 4, after V lost 2 bases and J lost 6 bases. There are 14 residues in the CDR3. Per germline, CDR1 SGHRS and CDR2 YFSETQ. The CDR3 DNA reads TGCGCCAGCAGCTTCGCGGGAGTCTCCGGGGAGCTGTTTTTT. Protein product: CASSFAGVSGELFF. Together with reference TRBV5-1 and TRBJ2-2, the CDR3 gives the full variable domain: KAGVTQTPRYLIKTRGQQVTLSCSPISGHRSVSWYQQTPGQGLQFLFEYFSETQRNKGNFPGRFSGRQFSNSRSEMNVSTLELGDSALYLCASSFAGVSGELFFGEGSRLTVL.

V usage is TRBV2 and J usage is TRBJ1-1; TRBD1 aligns across 9 bases. V gave up 6 bases and J gave up 3 bases; unmatched junction bases: 5. Germline values: CDR1 SNHLY, CDR2 FYNNEI. This CDR3 spans 14 amino acids. CDR3 bases: TGTGCCAGCAGCGCGGACAGGGGATACACTGAAGCTTTCTTT. Translating gives CASSADRGYTEAFF.

The chain joins TRBV6-1 to TRBJ2-1, with 13 bases lining up with TRBD2. Germline V CDR1 and CDR2: MNHNS, SASEGT. There are 14 residues in the CDR3. V trimming: 8 bases; J trimming: 7 bases; junction bases outside the gene matches: 5. CDR3 protein: CASYGLAGENEQFF. The DNA for the CDR3 is TGTGCCAGCTACGGACTAGCGGGAGAAAATGAGCAGTTCTTC.

The V and J genes are TRBV11-2 and TRBJ2-2, with 8 positions matching TRBD1. Trimming took 5 bases from V and 1 from J; bases not matched to a gene: 3. The V gene's germline CDR1 is SGHAT and CDR2 FQNNGV. CDR3 length: 15 amino acids. In DNA form, the CDR3 reads TGTGCCAGCAGCCCCGGACAGGGGAACACCGGGGAGCTGTTTTTT. It yields the protein CASSPGQGNTGELFF.

The rearrangement joins TRBV19 to TRBJ2-1, with TRBD2 matching 10 bases. The ends lost 5 bases at V and 5 bases at J; junction bases unmatched: 12. The CDR3 covers 17 residues. From germline, CDR1 is LNHDA and CDR2 SQIVND (reference sequence). CDR3 loop: CASSPRKLAGDDNEQFF. The CDR3 DNA follows: TGTGCCAGTAGTCCCCGGAAGCTAGCGGGAGACGACAATGAGCAGTTCTTC.

V is TRBV29-1 and J is TRBJ2-5; D may be TRBD1 (5 bases). V dropped 5 bases and J dropped 2 bases, with 15 bases sitting between them. This CDR3 comprises 14 residues. CDR1 and CDR2 (germline): SQVTM, ANQGSEA. The CDR3 DNA sequence: TGCAGCGTTTATGGACAAGTCGTTCAAGAGACCCAGTACTTC. It is translated as CSVYGQVVQETQYF.

The chain uses TRBV27 and TRBJ1-5, with 9 bases fitting TRBD1. The junction had 12 bases not matched to a gene; V was cut back by 5 bases and J by 4 bases. CDR1 is MNHEY and CDR2 is SMNVEV in the germline V gene (reference sequence). This CDR3 contains 17 residues. The CDR3 coding sequence is TGTGCCAGCAGTACGCTAACAGGGGGCGGAGGGAATCAGCCCCAGCATTTT. Protein sequence: CASSTLTGGGGNQPQHF.

The gene calls are TRBV12-5 and TRBJ2-2; 9 bases fit TRBD2. This CDR3 spans 16 amino acids. The J segment lost 4 bases and the V segment lost 5 bases, leaving 8 bases of the junction unmatched. Germline lookup yields CDR1 LGHNT and CDR2 FRNRAP. The CDR3 here is CASGVAGASVTGELFF. The CDR3, as DNA: TGTGCTAGTGGTGTAGCGGGAGCCTCCGTCACCGGGGAGCTGTTTTTT.

The chain has TRBV12-5 and TRBJ1-1; 7 positions match TRBD1. This CDR3 spans 15 amino acids. CDR1 LGHNT and CDR2 FRNRAP come from the germline V gene. The trim removed 0 bases at V and 5 bases at J, leaving 6 bases unmatched. The CDR3 protein is CASGLVQGLGTEAFF. Here the CDR3 DNA reads TGTGCTAGTGGTTTGGTACAGGGGCTAGGGACTGAAGCTTTCTTT.

The chain employs TRBV5-8 and TRBJ1-6, with D uncertain. Per germline, CDR1 SGHTS and CDR2 YDEGEE. The germline V and J ends were trimmed by 2 bases and 8 bases, with 11 bases remaining between them. The CDR3 totals 14 residues. The CDR3 nucleotides are TGTGCCAGCAGCTTAGGCAGGTTTTATTCACCCCTCCACTTT. Protein product: CASSLGRFYSPLHF.

This chain connects TRBV2 to TRBJ2-1; 7 nucleotides line up with TRBD1. This CDR3 contains 16 residues. The junction had 15 bases not matched to a gene; V was cut back by 5 bases and J by 8 bases. CDR1 is SNHLY, CDR2 FYNNEI, per germline. The CDR3 DNA follows: TGTGCCAGCAGTTACCCGACAGGGACGGTTATTCATGAGCAGTTCTTC. As protein: CASSYPTGTVIHEQFF.

The gene calls are TRBV5-1 and TRBJ2-3, with 11 bases aligning to TRBD1. Losses at the gene ends were 4 bases for V and 1 base for J; bases not matched to a gene: 2. This CDR3 has 15 amino acids. CDR1 is SGHRS, CDR2 YFSETQ, per germline. The CDR3 region is CASSRDRGGTDTQYF. The DNA of the CDR3 is TGCGCCAGCAGCAGGGACAGGGGGGGCACAGATACGCAGTATTTT.

The rearrangement links TRBV9 to TRBJ1-1; D uncertain. This CDR3 has 14 amino acids. V was cut by 4 bases and J by 3 bases, with 13 bases left in between. The germline V gene has CDR1 SGDLS and CDR2 YYNGEE. CDR3 amino acids: CASSPPRSDTEAFF. The DNA of the CDR3 is TGTGCCAGCAGCCCCCCCCGGTCGGACACTGAAGCTTTCTTT.

The J gene is TRBJ2-3, the V gene TRBV12-5; 8 bases match TRBD2. This CDR3 is 14 amino acids long. The germline V gene has CDR1 LGHNT and CDR2 FRNRAP. The V segment lost 6 bases and the J segment 6 bases; nucleotides outside the gene matches: 8. The CDR3 bases are TGTGCTAGTGGGTCGAGCGGGAGTGGGGATACGCAGTATTTT. Encoded protein: CASGSSGSGDTQYF.

A few counts support this clone. The chain links TRBV11-3 to TRBJ1-6; possibly TRBD1 for D (6 bases). Trimming shortened V by 2 bases and J by 14 bases, and 16 bases separated the two germline ends. This CDR3 comprises 14 residues. The germline V gene has CDR1 SGHNT and CDR2 YENEEA. The CDR3 region has the DNA TGTGCCAGCAGCTTAATTCAGGGGTCGGCGGCCCTCCACTTT. Amino acids: CASSLIQGSAALHF.

A few counts support this clone. The rearrangement joins TRBV12-5 to TRBJ1-1; TRBD1 agrees at 7 bases. Germline CDR1 LGHNT, CDR2 FRNRAP. This CDR3 is 13 amino acids long. The junction had 5 bases not matched to a gene; V was cut back by 7 bases and J by 3 bases. CDR3 protein: CASVRTGYTEAFF. The CDR3 DNA follows: TGTGCTAGTGTCCGGACAGGTTACACTGAAGCTTTCTTT. Drawing the rest from reference TRBV12-5 and TRBJ1-1, the complete variable domain is DARVTQTPRHKVTEMGQEVTMRCQPILGHNTVFWYRQTMMQGLELLAYFRNRAPLDDSGMPKDRFSAEMPDATLATLKIQPSEPRDSAVYFCASVRTGYTEAFFGQGTRLTVV.

The chain combines TRBV30 with TRBJ2-6; weak D call: TRBD1 (5 bases). Germline V gene sequence: CDR1 GTSNPN, CDR2 SVGIG (reference sequence). V lost 7 bases and J 0 bases, leaving 19 bases between the germline ends. This CDR3 spans 17 amino acids. The CDR3 DNA is TGTGCCTCCGATCGAGAACAGGTCTACTCTGGGGCCAACGTCCTGACTTTC. Translation: CASDREQVYSGANVLTF. Using reference TRBV30 and TRBJ2-6 for the parts outside the CDR3, the full variable domain is SQTIHQWPATLVQPVGSPLSLECTVEGTSNPNLYWYRQAAGRGLQLLFYSVGIGQISSEVPQNLSASRPQDRQFILSSKKLLLSDSGFYLCASDREQVYSGANVLTFGAGSRLTVL.

This clone was counted between two and nine times. The J gene is TRBJ1-1, the V gene TRBV5-1; 9 bases match TRBD1. The germline V gene encodes CDR1 SGHRS and CDR2 YFSETQ. CDR3 length: 15 residues. V lost 4 bases to trimming and J lost 4 bases; unmatched junction nucleotides: 8. CDR3 sequence (DNA): TGCGCCAGCAGCATGACGACAGGGGGGTCCACTGAAGCTTTCTTT. This sequence encodes CASSMTTGGSTEAFF.